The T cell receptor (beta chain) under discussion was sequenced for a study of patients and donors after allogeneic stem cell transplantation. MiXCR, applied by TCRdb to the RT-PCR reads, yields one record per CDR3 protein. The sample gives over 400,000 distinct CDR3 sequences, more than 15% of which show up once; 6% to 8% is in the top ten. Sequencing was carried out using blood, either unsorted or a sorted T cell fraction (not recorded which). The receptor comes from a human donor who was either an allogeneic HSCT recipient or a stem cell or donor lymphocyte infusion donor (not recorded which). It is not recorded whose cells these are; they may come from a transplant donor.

The CDR3 DNA sequence: TGTGCCACCAGTGATCCCCCCACAAGGGGTACATCTGAAGCTTTCTTT. Protein: CATSDPPTRGTSEAFF. The chain employs TRBV24-1 and TRBJ1-1, with a possible D match to TRBD1 (5 bases). The CDR3 covers 16 residues. The germline gives CDR1 KGHDR, CDR2 SFDVKD. Trimming took 3 bases from V and 6 from J, leaving 19 bases between them.